Each of the 28 T cell receptor beta chains below was sequenced from the same sample in a study of control samples from healthy donors and cancer patients. TCRdb's table, derived via immunoSEQ multiplex PCR, lists solely in-frame clones and lacks some. The table records approximately 160,000 clones, around nine tenths of them present only once. The sequencing sample was made of blood. The receptor source for this set is a woman aged 30 to 39 in good health.

The V gene is TRBV7-2, the J gene TRBJ1-1; 7 bases match TRBD1. Germline V gene lookup returns CDR1 SGHTA and CDR2 FQGNSA. The trim removed 5 bases at V and 0 bases at J, leaving 9 bases unmatched. This CDR3 is 16 amino acids long. The CDR3 sequence: CASSPRGGYMNTEAFF. Written as DNA, the CDR3 is TGTGCCAGCAGCCCCAGGGGGGGCTACATGAACACTGAAGCTTTCTTT.

The chain carries TRBV13 and TRBJ2-7; 7 bases fit TRBD2. V trimming: 3 bases; J trimming: 6 bases; junction bases outside the gene matches: 2. Germline CDR1 PRHDT, CDR2 FYEKMQ (reference sequence). This CDR3 has 12 amino acids. CDR3 nucleotides: TGTGCCAGCAGCTTGGGCGGGGGCGAGCAGTACTTC. Translated: CASSLGGGEQYF.

The gene calls are TRBV6-6 and TRBJ1-4; no definite D call. The germline V gene has CDR1 MNHNY and CDR2 SVGAGI (reference sequence). The CDR3 consists of 13 residues. With 8 bases removed from V and 0 bases from J, the gap between germline ends came to 7 bases. CDR3 in amino acids: CASAYATNEKLFF. DNA for the CDR3: TGTGCCAGCGCCTATGCAACTAATGAAAAACTGTTTTTT.

The CDR3 region is CASSLGVNSYEQYF. CDR3 sequence (DNA): TGTGCCAGCAGCTTAGGGGTAAACTCCTACGAGCAGTACTTC. The chain couples TRBV7-8 to TRBJ2-7; D is uncertain. Germline CDR1 SGHVS, CDR2 FQNEAQ. The CDR3 covers 14 residues. Trimming left V 1 base short and J 0 bases short, with 7 bases between. Drawing the rest from reference TRBV7-8 and TRBJ2-7, the complete variable domain is GAGVSQSPRYKVAKRGQDVALRCDPISGHVSLFWYQQALGQGPEFLTYFQNEAQLDKSGLPSDRFFAERPEGSVSTLKIQRTQQEDSAVYLCASSLGVNSYEQYFGPGTRLTVT.

The chain links TRBV5-1 to TRBJ1-2; D perhaps matches TRBD1 (5 bases). V was pared by 0 bases and J by 8 bases, with 20 bases between. Germline values: CDR1 SGHRS, CDR2 YFSETQ. CDR3 size: 16 residues. The CDR3 DNA follows: TGCGCCAGCAGCTTGGGTCCCTTAAAGGGTAGGGGAGGCTACACCTTC. Translated: CASSLGPLKGRGGYTF.

The rearrangement links TRBV28 to TRBJ1-1; a weak D match, TRBD1 (5 bases). The CDR3 runs 17 residues. Germline-derived CDR1 and CDR2 are MDHEN and SYDVKM. V dropped 2 bases and J dropped 3 bases, with 19 bases sitting between them. DNA for the CDR3: TGTGCCAGCAGTTTAGCAGGGCCCCATGGTTTTGACACTGAAGCTTTCTTT. It specifies CASSLAGPHGFDTEAFF.

The gene calls are TRBV4-2 and TRBJ1-1; no clear D gene. Trimming removed 1 base at V and 5 bases at J, with 8 bases between. CDR1 and CDR2 from the germline V gene are LGHNA and YNFKEQ. The CDR3 spans 13 residues. This chain's CDR3 is CASSQVDKTEAFF. The CDR3 DNA reads TGTGCCAGCAGCCAAGTGGATAAAACTGAAGCTTTCTTT.

In this sample, this clone turned up a few times. This chain links TRBV28 with TRBJ2-3; TRBD2 agrees at 11 bases. V was pared by 5 bases and J by 0 bases, with 4 bases of the junction left unmatched. The CDR3 is made up of 16 amino acids. Germline V CDR1 and CDR2: MDHEN, SYDVKM. The CDR3 coding sequence is TGTGCCAGCAGTCCGATAGCGGGAGGGAGCACAGATACGCAGTATTTT. This encodes CASSPIAGGSTDTQYF.

The chain employs TRBV6-1 and TRBJ2-3; D gene ambiguous. The V end was cut by 2 bases, the J end by 3 bases, with 3 bases between. The CDR3 contains 12 residues. Germline V gene sequence: CDR1 MNHNS, CDR2 SASEGT. The DNA for the CDR3 is TGTGCCAGCAGTGAAACGACAGATACGCAGTATTTT. It encodes CASSETTDTQYF.

Only one count was recorded for this clone. V usage is TRBV6-6 and J usage is TRBJ2-7; no clear D. This CDR3 comprises 15 residues. Between the trimmed V and J ends, which lost 4 bases and 0 bases, there was a span of 13 bases. The V gene's germline CDR1 is MNHNY and CDR2 SVGAGI (reference sequence). Here the CDR3 DNA reads TGTGCCAGCAGTTTAGTAGACTCCACCTCCTACGAGCAGTACTTC. Protein: CASSLVDSTSYEQYF.

CDR3 loop: CASSPIASGYTDTQYF. As DNA, the CDR3 is TGTGCCAGCAGCCCCATAGCGAGCGGCTACACAGATACGCAGTATTTT. This rearrangement joins TRBV13 to TRBJ2-3; possibly TRBD2 for D (5 bases). V lost 5 bases and J lost 2, with 17 bases in between. The CDR3 length is 16 residues. CDR1 and CDR2 from the germline V gene are PRHDT and FYEKMQ (reference sequence).

The rearrangement joins TRBV6-1 to TRBJ2-1; possibly TRBD1 or TRBD2 for D (5 bases each). The CDR3 sequence is 15 residues long. CDR1 MNHNS and CDR2 SASEGT come from the germline V gene. V shed 3 bases and J shed 7 bases, with 16 bases lying between them. This chain's CDR3 is CASSDPDPEGNEQFF. Written as DNA, the CDR3 is TGTGCCAGCAGTGACCCCGACCCAGAGGGGAATGAGCAGTTCTTC.

V and J are TRBV24-1 and TRBJ2-1; 11 positions agree with TRBD2. Germline CDR1 and CDR2: KGHDR and SFDVKD. J was trimmed by 2 bases and V by 2 bases; bases with no gene match: 10. The CDR3 sequence is 19 residues long. The CDR3 loop reads CATSDSPGTSGFAYNEQFF. The CDR3 region has the DNA TGTGCCACCAGTGATTCCCCCGGGACTAGCGGTTTTGCCTACAATGAGCAGTTCTTC.

This clone turned up a few times. The chain has TRBV7-9 and TRBJ1-1, with a tentative D call TRBD1 (5 bases). With 5 bases removed from V and 0 bases from J, the gap between germline ends came to 10 bases. From germline, CDR1 is SEHNR and CDR2 FQNEAQ (reference sequence). This CDR3 is built from 14 residues. The CDR3 sequence: CASSPDSLNTEAFF. CDR3 nucleotides: TGTGCCAGCAGCCCTGACAGTTTGAACACTGAAGCTTTCTTT. Full variable domain (remainder filled in from reference TRBV7-9 and TRBJ1-1): DTGVSQNPRHKITKRGQNVTFRCDPISEHNRLYWYRQTLGQGPEFLTYFQNEAQLEKSRLLSDRFSAERPKGSFSTLEIQRTEQGDSAMYLCASSPDSLNTEAFFGQGTRLTVV.

The rearrangement uses TRBV12-5 and TRBJ2-1; D call uncertain. Germline V lookup: CDR1 LGHNT, CDR2 FRNRAP. The CDR3 length is 13 residues. The V end was cut by 8 bases, the J end by 4 bases, with 12 bases between. The CDR3 DNA reads TGTGCTAGTCGAGGACCGCTATACAATGAGCAGTTCTTC. This encodes CASRGPLYNEQFF.

The chain uses TRBV28 and TRBJ2-3, with 8 nucleotides matching TRBD2. CDR1 MDHEN and CDR2 SYDVKM come from the germline V gene. The CDR3 runs to 16 residues. V lost 0 bases and J lost 1; bases outside the gene matches: 3. The CDR3 reads CASSLWFSGGTDTQYF. As DNA, the CDR3 is TGTGCCAGCAGTTTATGGTTTAGCGGGGGCACAGATACGCAGTATTTT.

This chain connects TRBV7-2 to TRBJ1-3; tentatively, D is TRBD1 (5 bases). CDR3 length: 15 residues. The V gene lost 2 bases and the J gene lost 3 bases, with 11 bases spanning the gap. CDR1 and CDR2 from the germline V gene are SGHTA and FQGNSA. The CDR3 protein is CASSLLGDGGNTIYF. CDR3 DNA sequence: TGTGCCAGCAGCTTACTAGGGGACGGTGGAAACACCATATATTTT.

The J gene is TRBJ2-5, the V gene TRBV15; TRBD1 might be the D (5 bases). Deletions cut 2 bases from V and 2 bases from J, with 21 bases between. Per the germline V gene, CDR1 is LNHNV and CDR2 is YYDKDF (reference sequence). The CDR3 spans 18 residues. This CDR3 is CATSRIARTPPAQETQYF. The CDR3, as DNA: TGTGCCACCAGCAGAATAGCCCGGACACCGCCAGCTCAAGAGACCCAGTACTTC.

The chain joins TRBV4-1 to TRBJ2-7; 11 bases agree with TRBD1. Germline V gene data show CDR1 as MGHRA and CDR2 as YSYEKL. The CDR3 is made up of 16 amino acids. After removal of 5 bases from V and 4 bases from J, the junction contained 10 bases not matched to a gene. The CDR3 spells CASSAREGQGVYEQYF. The CDR3 DNA reads TGCGCCAGCAGCGCCAGGGAGGGACAGGGGGTTTACGAGCAGTACTTC.

The genes are TRBV3-1 (or the pseudogene TRBV3-2) and TRBJ2-7, with 10 nucleotides matching TRBD2. Germline V gives CDR1 LGHDT, CDR2 YNNKEL (reference sequence). This CDR3 contains 19 residues. The V segment lost 4 bases and the J segment 1 base; nucleotides outside the gene matches: 16. CDR3 coding DNA: TGTGCCAGCAGCCTCGCCGGGACTAGCGTTCGACTAAGGTCCTACGAGCAGTACTTC. Translation gives CASSLAGTSVRLRSYEQYF.

The CDR3: CASSTDRDLLRTEAFF. The CDR3 region has the DNA TGTGCCAGCAGCACCGACAGGGATCTACTCCGCACTGAAGCTTTCTTT. The chain recombines TRBV21-1 with TRBJ1-1; the table's TRBD1 call for D was not verified on the DNA. TRBV21-1 is a pseudogene. There are 16 residues in the CDR3.

The J gene is TRBJ2-3, the V gene TRBV9, with TRBD2 as a possible D gene (6 bases). CDR1 and CDR2 from the germline V gene are SGDLS and YYNGEE. The CDR3 is 16 residues long. V was pared by 7 bases and J by 1 base, with 19 bases between. The CDR3 loop reads CASARGTYTGTDTQYF. The DNA of the CDR3 is TGTGCCAGCGCCCGGGGGACCTACACCGGCACAGATACGCAGTATTTT.

This chain uses TRBV3-1 (or the pseudogene TRBV3-2) with TRBJ2-1; a weak D match, TRBD2 (5 bases). CDR3 length: 12 amino acids. Germline loops: CDR1 LGHDT, CDR2 YNNKEL (reference sequence). V was pared by 8 bases and J by 7 bases, with 12 bases between. The CDR3, as DNA: TGTGCCAGCCGGACGCCGGGGAATGAGCAGTTCTTC. It is translated as CASRTPGNEQFF.

This chain connects TRBV11-2 to TRBJ2-2, with TRBD1 matching over 7 bases. The junction had 9 bases not matched to a gene; V was cut back by 5 bases and J by 6 bases. The CDR3 covers 15 residues. The germline V gene has CDR1 SGHAT and CDR2 FQNNGV. DNA for the CDR3: TGTGCCAGCAGCACCCTCAGGGGGAAGGCCGGGGAGCTGTTTTTT. It yields the protein CASSTLRGKAGELFF.

The chain recombines TRBV7-9 with TRBJ1-3; unclear D gene. The CDR3 loop spans 15 amino acids. Between the trimmed V and J ends, which lost 0 bases and 0 bases, there was a span of 6 bases. The V gene's germline CDR1 is SEHNR and CDR2 FQNEAQ (reference sequence). CDR3 nucleotide sequence: TGTGCCAGCAGCTTAGCCGGCAGCTCTGGAAACACCATATATTTT. It codes for CASSLAGSSGNTIYF.

The chain couples TRBV2 to TRBJ1-1, with D uncertain. The V gene's germline CDR1 is SNHLY and CDR2 FYNNEI. The CDR3 consists of 13 residues. V lost 6 bases and J 3 bases, leaving 11 bases between the germline ends. The DNA of the CDR3 is TGTGCCAGCAGGTTGAACGGGGACACTGAAGCTTTCTTT. It yields the protein CASRLNGDTEAFF.

This sequence joins TRBV6-2 or TRBV6-3 and TRBJ1-2; D unclear. CDR3 length equals 11 residues. Trimming stripped 4 bases from V and 7 bases from J, with 7 bases between. Germline values: CDR1 MNHEY, CDR2 SVGEGT. CDR3 sequence reads: CASSLGFGYTF. The CDR3 coding sequence is TGTGCCAGCAGTTTAGGGTTTGGCTACACCTTC.

The chain carries TRBV19 and TRBJ2-7, with 10 bases that match TRBD1. V was pared by 1 base and J by 1 base, with 1 base of the junction left unmatched. CDR1 is LNHDA, CDR2 SQIVND, per germline (reference sequence). This CDR3 has 15 residues. CDR3 loop: CASSIGQGASYEQYF. The CDR3 DNA reads as TGTGCCAGTAGTATAGGACAGGGGGCTTCCTACGAGCAGTACTTC.